This T cell receptor (beta chain) is from a study of T cell responses to AZD1222 COVID-19 vaccine. The study, taken as a whole, reports: Only 5 to 7 individuals given AZD1222 were seropositive at baseline. Spike-specific TCR repertoires showed rising breadth and depth after two AZD1222 doses. Most donors were white British and more were female, and clonal diversity was possibly underestimated.

Only in-frame clones appear in the TCRdb table, and some are missing; sequencing was by immunoSEQ multiplex PCR. The data hold 85,000 or so clones, with 80% to 95% observed a single time. Of note for this clone: Its antigen remains unknown.

The germline V gene encodes CDR1 SGHNT and CDR2 YYREEE (reference sequence). The CDR3 runs 16 residues. The V and J ends lost 3 bases and 2 bases respectively, with 18 bases between them. The receptor was isolated from an adult who received the AZD1222 COVID-19 vaccine. V usage is TRBV5-4 and J usage is TRBJ2-7; weak D call: TRBD1 (6 bases). Sequenced here: peripheral blood, sampled 28 days after the second AZD1222 dose. CDR3 coding DNA: TGTGCCAGCAGCTCGGCAAACACAGGGAACCCCTACGAGCAGTACTTC. Its translation is CASSSANTGNPYEQYF.